The T cell receptor (beta chain) described here comes from a study of beta chain features in type 1 diabetes. Background on the study: Healthy donors, compared against patients, showed similar age, gender and cell yields. Study-wide results and caveats: In comparison with healthy donors, patients had naive, central memory and Treg TCRB repertoires that appeared more similar. Within each of all four CD4+ subsets, Type 1 diabetes patients had TCRB CDR3s that were moderately but significantly shorter.

The CDR3 spans 15 residues. V dropped 4 bases and J dropped 3; count of bases not matched to a gene: 4. CDR1 and CDR2 from the germline V gene are SGHDN and FVKESK. About this clone: Its antigen is not identified.

It was via CD45RO/CCR7/CD25/CD127/CD95/CD27 that CD4+ naive, central memory, regulatory and stem cell-like memory cells were sorted. Sequenced material consisted of expressed TCRB transcripts (all of the isolated RNA was reverse transcribed). The repertoire was sequenced with immunoSEQ multiplex PCR; TCRdb's copy has only in-frame clones and lacks some. The sample consists of roughly 170,000 clones, about 12% of them appearing once. The V and J genes are TRBV14 and TRBJ2-1; 9 bases align to TRBD1. The origin of this receptor is a woman under 30 in good health. The specimen was central memory CD4+ T cells from blood. The CDR3 is CASSPRQGGYNEQFF. Here the CDR3 DNA reads TGTGCCAGCAGCCCCCGACAGGGGGGCTACAATGAGCAGTTCTTC. The full variable domain, in which reference TRBV14 and TRBJ2-1 provide the parts outside the CDR3, is EAGVTQFPSHSVIEKGQTVTLRCDPISGHDNLYWYRRVMGKEIKFLLHFVKESKQDESGMPNNRFLAERTGGTYSTLKVQPAELEDSGVYFCASSPRQGGYNEQFFGPGTRLTVL.